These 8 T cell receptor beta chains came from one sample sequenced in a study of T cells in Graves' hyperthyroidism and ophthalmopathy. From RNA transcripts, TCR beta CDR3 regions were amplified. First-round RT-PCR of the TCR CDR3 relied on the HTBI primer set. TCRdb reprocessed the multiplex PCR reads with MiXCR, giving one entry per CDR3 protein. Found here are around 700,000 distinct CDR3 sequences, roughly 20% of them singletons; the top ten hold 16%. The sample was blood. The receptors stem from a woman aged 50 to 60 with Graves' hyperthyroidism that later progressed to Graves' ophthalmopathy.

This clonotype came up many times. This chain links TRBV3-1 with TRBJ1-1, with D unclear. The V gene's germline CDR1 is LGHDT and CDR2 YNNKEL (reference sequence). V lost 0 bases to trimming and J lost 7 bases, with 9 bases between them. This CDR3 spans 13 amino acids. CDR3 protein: CASSQEFPDEAFF. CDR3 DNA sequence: TGTGCCAGCAGCCAAGAGTTTCCGGATGAAGCTTTCTTT.

CDR3 amino acids: CASRRDRDTDTQYF. The CDR3 DNA follows: TGCGCCAGCAGAAGGGACAGGGACACAGATACGCAGTATTTT. This chain connects TRBV5-1 to TRBJ2-3, with 9 bases fitting TRBD1. Per germline, CDR1 SGHRS and CDR2 YFSETQ. The CDR3 extends over 14 amino acids. The V segment lost 5 bases and the J segment 2 bases; nucleotides outside the gene matches: 3. Full variable domain (rest looked up from reference TRBV5-1 and TRBJ2-3): KAGVTQTPRYLIKTRGQQVTLSCSPISGHRSVSWYQQTPGQGLQFLFEYFSETQRNKGNFPGRFSGRQFSNSRSEMNVSTLELGDSALYLCASRRDRDTDTQYFGPGTRLTVL.

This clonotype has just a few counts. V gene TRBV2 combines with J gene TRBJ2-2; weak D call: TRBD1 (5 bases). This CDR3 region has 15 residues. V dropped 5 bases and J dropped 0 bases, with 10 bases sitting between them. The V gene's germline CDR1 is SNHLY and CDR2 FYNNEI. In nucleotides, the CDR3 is TGTGCCAGCAGTCTCAGGGCAGCGAACACCGGGGAGCTGTTTTTT. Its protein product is CASSLRAANTGELFF.

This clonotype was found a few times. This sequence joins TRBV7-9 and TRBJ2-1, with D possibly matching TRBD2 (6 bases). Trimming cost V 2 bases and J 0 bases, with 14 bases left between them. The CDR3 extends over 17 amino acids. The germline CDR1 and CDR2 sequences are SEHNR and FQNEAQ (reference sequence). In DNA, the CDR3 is TGTGCCAGCAGCTTATGGGGACTGGTTAGCTCCTACAATGAGCAGTTCTTC. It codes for CASSLWGLVSSYNEQFF. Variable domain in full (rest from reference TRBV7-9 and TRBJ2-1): DTGVSQNPRHKITKRGQNVTFRCDPISEHNRLYWYRQTLGQGPEFLTYFQNEAQLEKSRLLSDRFSAERPKGSFSTLEIQRTEQGDSAMYLCASSLWGLVSSYNEQFFGPGTRLTVL.

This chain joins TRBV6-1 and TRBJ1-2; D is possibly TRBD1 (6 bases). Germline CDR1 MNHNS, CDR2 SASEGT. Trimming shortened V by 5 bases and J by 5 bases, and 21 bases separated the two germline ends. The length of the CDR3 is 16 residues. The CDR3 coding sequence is TGTGCCAGCAGTTATTCCGCCGCAGGGGCCAAATATGGCTACACCTTC. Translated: CASSYSAAGAKYGYTF.

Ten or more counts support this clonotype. CDR3 bases: TGTGCCAGCAGCTCAGGACAGGGGGAACCTCGCACAGATACGCAGTATTTT. It specifies CASSSGQGEPRTDTQYF. The chain combines TRBV11-2 with TRBJ2-3, with 10 nucleotides matching TRBD1. CDR3 length: 17 amino acids. Germline lookup yields CDR1 SGHAT and CDR2 FQNNGV. The V gene end was trimmed by 4 bases and the J gene end by 1 base; junction bases not matched to a gene: 8.

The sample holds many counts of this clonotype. The DNA for the CDR3 is TGTGCCAGCAGCCAAGGGGGACAGGGGGCCAGGGACACTGAAGCTTTCTTT. It codes for CASSQGGQGARDTEAFF. This chain connects TRBV3-1 to TRBJ1-1; 12 nucleotides match TRBD1. Trimming took 1 base from V and 3 from J; bases not matched to a gene: 6. CDR1 and CDR2 (germline): LGHDT, YNNKEL (reference sequence). The CDR3 has 17 amino acids.

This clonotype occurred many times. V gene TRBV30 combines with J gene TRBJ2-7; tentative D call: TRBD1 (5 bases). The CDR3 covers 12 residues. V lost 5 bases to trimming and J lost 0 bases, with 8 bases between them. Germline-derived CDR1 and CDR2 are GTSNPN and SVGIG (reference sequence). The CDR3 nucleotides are TGTGCCTGGGGGGCAAGCTCCTACGAGCAGTACTTC. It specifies CAWGASSYEQYF.